Each of the 29 T cell receptor beta chains below was sequenced from the same sample in a study of tumor-infiltrating lymphocytes in primary liver carcinoma. Unsorted bulk tissue, roughly 20-34 mg of it, served as the source for co-extraction of RNA and DNA. A constant-region primer primed TCR beta cDNA synthesis from 400 to 550 ng of total RNA. Each TCR beta library was derived from three nested multiplex PCR rounds that employed slightly modified ARM-PCR. A C-beta reverse primer was combined with TRBV1-TRBV30 forward primers in the first two PCR rounds, and each round had roughly 9 cycles. A single record per CDR3 protein comes from TCRdb applying MiXCR to the multiplex PCR reads. This table holds some 110,000 distinct CDR3 sequences, roughly 80% found once. Sequenced: liver tumor tissue from sampling region 3. Subset: tumor region T3, left-lateral pole. These receptors were obtained from a man in his forties or fifties with primary liver carcinoma and hepatitis B virus infection.

With regard to this clonotype: At one boundary the junction diverges from the germline segment, which might be a read error. The chain is built from TRBV12-3 or TRBV12-4 and TRBJ2-5; possible D gene TRBD1, 5 bases. This CDR3 has 13 residues. CDR3 coding DNA: TGTGGCAGCAGTCTGGTCCAGGGAGAGACCCAGTACTTC. It yields the protein CGSSLVQGETQYF.

This clonotype appeared a single time. A junction end diverges from the germline sequence, so it may reflect a read error. V and J are TRBV20-1 and TRBJ2-1, with 12 nucleotides matching TRBD2. Per germline, CDR1 DFQATT and CDR2 SNEGSKA (reference sequence). The CDR3 totals 16 residues. The chain's CDR3 is CSARTSGRFSYNKQFF. Here the CDR3 DNA reads TGCAGTGCTAGGACTAGCGGGAGATTTTCCTACAATAAGCAGTTCTTC.

To note about this clonotype: The conserved phenylalanine or tryptophan normally closing the CDR3 is absent here, so this likely arose from a read error. V gene TRBV5-4 combines with J gene TRBJ2-1, with D possibly matching TRBD2 (5 bases). The CDR3 spans 12 residues. Germline CDR1 is SGHNT and CDR2 is YYREEE (reference sequence). As DNA, the CDR3 is TGTGCCGGCAGCTGGCCGGGGTATGAGCAGTTCATC. It encodes CAGSWPGYEQFI.

Regarding this clonotype: This sequence may be a read error, since a much larger clone differs from it by one base. The rearrangement uses TRBV28 and TRBJ2-5; D might be TRBD1 (6 bases). V was pared by 2 bases and J by 6 bases, with 19 bases between. Germline lookup yields CDR1 MDHEN and CDR2 SYDVKM. This CDR3 is 16 amino acids long. This CDR3 is CASSLGPQGIVKTQYF. The CDR3 DNA is TGTGCCAGCAGTTTAGGTCCTCAGGGGATAGTGAAGACCCAGTACTTC. The full variable domain, completed using reference TRBV28 and TRBJ2-5, is DVKVTQSSRYLVKRTGEKVFLECVQDMDHENMFWYRQDPGLGLRLIYFSYDVKMKEKGDIPEGYSVSREKKERFSLILESASTNQTSMYLCASSLGPQGIVKTQYFGPGTRLLVL.

Notes on this clonotype: The germline gene is not matched at one end of the junction; a read error may be the cause. This CDR3 reads CASSLWGALEEKLFF. In DNA, the CDR3 is TGTGCTAGCAGTTTATGGGGGGCGCTGGAGGAAAAACTGTTTTTT. The chain is built from TRBV12-3 or TRBV12-4 and TRBJ1-4; D might be TRBD1 (6 bases). CDR3 length: 15 residues.

This chain uses TRBV10-2 with TRBJ2-7, with D perhaps given as TRBD1 or TRBD2 (5 bases each). Trimming removed 10 bases at V and 2 bases at J, with 18 bases between. Germline CDR1 reads WSHSY; CDR2 reads SAAADI. This CDR3 is built from 14 residues. The CDR3 loop reads CATCTTEGTYEQYF. In nucleotides, the CDR3 is TGCGCCACATGCACGACAGAGGGTACCTACGAGCAGTACTTC.

This rearrangement joins TRBV24-1 to TRBJ2-1; TRBD2 might be the D (5 bases). Trimming pared 4 bases from V and 2 bases from J, leaving 17 bases between. The CDR3 is 17 amino acids. Germline V gene lookup returns CDR1 KGHDR and CDR2 SFDVKD. The CDR3, as DNA: TGTGCCACCAGTGAATATTCTACGGCTAGCACCTACAATGAGCAGTTCTTC. It codes for CATSEYSTASTYNEQFF.

Turning to this clonotype: The junction and the germline gene differ at one end; a read error may be behind it. This CDR3 reads CAITRDPGSEKMLF. CDR3 nucleotides: TGTGCCATCACCCGGGACCCTGGAAGTGAAAAAATGTTATTT. V is TRBV10-3 and J is TRBJ1-4, with a possible D match to TRBD1 (5 bases). The germline V gene has CDR1 ENHRY and CDR2 SYGVKD. The CDR3 loop spans 14 amino acids.

In the case of this clonotype: A junction boundary mismatches the germline segment, possibly from a read error. The chain is built from TRBV10-2 and TRBJ1-1; 11 positions match TRBD1. This CDR3 spans 14 amino acids. Germline lookup yields CDR1 WSHSY and CDR2 SAAADI. This chain's CDR3 is CASGQGAANTETFF. CDR3 sequence (DNA): TGCGCCAGCGGACAGGGGGCTGCGAACACTGAAACTTTCTTT.

As for this clonotype: Sequence at one end of the junction differs from germline and may be a read error. This chain connects TRBV24-1 to TRBJ2-1, with a tentative D call TRBD2 (6 bases). In germline, CDR1 is KGHDR, CDR2 SFDVKD. The CDR3 has 11 residues. The CDR3 nucleotides are TGTACCACCAGTGACGGCATGGGGGGGTTCTTC. This gives the protein CTTSDGMGGFF.

As concerns this clonotype: Germline is not matched at one junction end, which may reflect a read error. The CDR3 here is CAIRQTGLPHQPQHF. Here the CDR3 DNA reads TGTGCCATCAGGCAGACAGGGCTACCACATCAGCCTCAGCATTTT. This chain links TRBV12-3 or TRBV12-4 with TRBJ1-5; 7 bases are shared with TRBD1. The CDR3 runs 15 residues.

Points on this clonotype: One end of the junction fails to match germline, which may point to a read error. This CDR3 reads CASSLDHRGGDTGELFF. Here the CDR3 DNA reads TGTGCCAGTAGCTTAGATCATCGGGGTGGGGACACCGGGGAACTGTTTTTT. The V gene is TRBV11-2, the J gene TRBJ2-2; the D gene is possibly TRBD1 (6 bases). The CDR3 loop spans 17 amino acids. Germline CDR1 is SGHAT and CDR2 is FQNNGV. The variable domain in full, with the rest retrieved from reference TRBV11-2 and TRBJ2-2, is EAGVAQSPRYKIIEKRQSVAFWCNPISGHATLYWYQQILGQGPKLLIQFQNNGVVDDSQLPKDRFSAERLKGVDSTLKIQPAKLEDSAVYLCASSLDHRGGDTGELFFGEGSRLTVL.

On this clonotype itself: Germline is not matched at one junction end, which may reflect a read error. This rearrangement joins TRBV7-8 to TRBJ2-3, with 11 bases aligning to TRBD2. The CDR3 consists of 16 residues. Germline CDR1 and CDR2: SGHVS and FQNEAQ. The CDR3 loop is CVSRYGLAGDTDTQYF. The CDR3 nucleotides read TGTGTCAGCAGATACGGACTAGCGGGCGACACAGATACGCAGTATTTT.

For this clonotype: Relative to the germline gene, one junction end is altered; a read error may explain this. V usage is TRBV4-2 and J usage is TRBJ2-1; D may be TRBD2 (6 bases). This CDR3 has 16 amino acids. The V gene's germline CDR1 is LGHNA and CDR2 YNFKEQ. CDR3 sequence: CVSSQASVVSYNEQFF. The CDR3 DNA follows: TGTGTCAGCAGCCAAGCTAGCGTAGTCTCCTACAATGAGCAGTTCTTC.

As regards this clonotype: Being one base from a much bigger clone, this may be a read error. V gene TRBV12-3 or TRBV12-4 combines with J gene TRBJ2-1; the match to TRBD2 covers 9 bases. The CDR3 has 15 amino acids. As DNA, the CDR3 is TGTGCCAGCAGTCCCAGACTAGCGGAAGGCAATGAGCGGTTCTTC. Residues: CASSPRLAEGNERFF.

Note on this clonotype: The junction shows a germline mismatch at one end, possibly a read error. The chain couples TRBV7-7 to TRBJ2-3; possible D gene TRBD1, 6 bases. In germline, CDR1 is SSHAT, CDR2 FNYEAQ (reference sequence). The CDR3 has 15 residues. DNA of the CDR3: TGTGCTAGCAGCTTAGACAGGAATCCCACAGATACGCAGTATTTT. Protein sequence: CASSLDRNPTDTQYF.

V usage is TRBV11-2 and J usage is TRBJ2-1; D not certain. There are 13 residues in the CDR3. Germline assignment: CDR1 SGHAT and CDR2 FQNNGV. The V and J ends lost 5 bases and 3 bases respectively, with 8 bases between them. CDR3 loop: CASSPGGYNEQFF. The CDR3 nucleotides are TGTGCCAGCAGCCCCGGCGGCTACAATGAGCAGTTCTTC.

About this clonotype itself: Sequence at one end of the junction differs from germline and may be a read error. This rearrangement joins TRBV14 to TRBJ2-1; 8 bases match TRBD2. Per germline, CDR1 SGHDN and CDR2 FVKESK. This CDR3 is 18 amino acids long. CDR3 sequence reads: CASNQDRSGSGVGNEQFF. The CDR3, as DNA: TGTGCCAGCAACCAAGATCGGAGCGGGAGTGGGGTAGGGAATGAGCAGTTCTTC.

With respect to this clonotype: Mismatch with germline at one junction end may stem from a read error. This sequence joins TRBV4-1 and TRBJ1-2; no definite D call. Germline V gene lookup returns CDR1 MGHRA and CDR2 YSYEKL. This CDR3 contains 16 residues. For the CDR3, the DNA is TGTGCCAGCAGCCAAGTCTTGACGGCGAACCTCTATGGCTACACCTTC. This sequence encodes CASSQVLTANLYGYTF.

To note about this clonotype: One end of the junction varies from germline; a read error may be responsible. The chain recombines TRBV5-1 with TRBJ1-6, with 7 bases fitting TRBD1. The CDR3 covers 16 residues. The germline V gene has CDR1 SGHRS and CDR2 YFSETQ. This CDR3 is CASNDSLTGHNTPLHF. CDR3 nucleotides: TGCGCCAGCAACGACAGCCTGACAGGGCATAATACACCCCTCCACTTT.

In regard to this clonotype: The junction does not match germline at one end; this may be a read error. V usage is TRBV18 and J usage is TRBJ1-1; D remains ambiguous. Germline lookup yields CDR1 KGHSH and CDR2 LQKENI. This CDR3 region has 16 residues. The CDR3 DNA follows: TGTGCCACCTCACCAGCCGACGTGGGGAGGAACACTGAAGCTTTCTTT. It yields the protein CATSPADVGRNTEAFF.

Many counts were recorded for this clonotype. The V call is TRBV19, the J call TRBJ2-1; TRBD2 aligns across 9 bases. With 1 base clipped from V and 6 bases from J, the junction kept 4 bases outside the gene matches. CDR1 is LNHDA and CDR2 is SQIVND in the germline V gene (reference sequence). The CDR3 covers 15 residues. CDR3 sequence (DNA): TGTGCCAGTAGTATAGTTAGCGGGGGCCTCAATGAGCAGTTCTTC. The encoded protein is CASSIVSGGLNEQFF.

This clonotype was seen repeatedly, ten times or more. V usage is TRBV25-1 and J usage is TRBJ1-1; D is uncertain. Trimming pared 4 bases from V and 1 base from J, leaving 7 bases between. Germline assignment: CDR1 MGHDK and CDR2 SYGVNS. The CDR3 consists of 13 residues. The CDR3 nucleotides read TGTGCCAGCAGTGGACTGCGGAACACTGAAGCTTTCTTT. Its translation: CASSGLRNTEAFF.

This clonotype was recorded once. A junction boundary mismatches the germline segment, possibly from a read error. This chain links TRBV6-6 with TRBJ2-3; D is possibly TRBD2 (5 bases). Germline V gene sequence: CDR1 MNHNY, CDR2 SVGAGI (reference sequence). This CDR3 spans 14 amino acids. In nucleotides, the CDR3 is TGTGTCAGCAGTTACGCGACTATAACAGATACGAAGTATTTT. Translation gives CVSSYATITDTKYF.

This sequence joins TRBV6-1 and TRBJ2-7, with 8 bases identical to TRBD2. This CDR3 region has 14 residues. Germline loops: CDR1 MNHNS, CDR2 SASEGT. V was clipped by 6 bases and J by 0 bases; unmatched bases: 4. The CDR3 DNA reads TGTGCCAGCAGGCTAGCGGGTCCCTCCTACGAGCAGTACTTC. Translation: CASRLAGPSYEQYF.

Comment on this clonotype: This may arise from a read error, as a much more abundant clone is one base away. The V call is TRBV25-1, the J call TRBJ2-3; the D gene is possibly TRBD2 (6 bases). CDR3 length: 15 amino acids. Germline CDR1 is MGHDK and CDR2 is SYGVNS. The CDR3 bases are TGTGCCAGCAGTGCGTATGGGGGGATGAAAGATATGCAGTATTTT. Encoded protein: CASSAYGGMKDMQYF.

A note on this clonotype: The junction shows a germline mismatch at one end, possibly a read error. In DNA form, the CDR3 reads TGTGCCAGCAGAATGACAAGCGCGAGTCAGCCCCAACATTTT. Residues: CASRMTSASQPQHF. This chain connects TRBV28 to TRBJ1-5; D remains unclear. Looked up from germline, CDR1 is MDHEN and CDR2 is SYDVKM. The CDR3 runs 14 residues.

This rearrangement joins TRBV29-1 to TRBJ2-1, with D hard to call. The CDR3 consists of 13 residues. Trimming removed 5 bases from V and 8 bases from J, with 16 bases in between. Germline CDR1 SQVTM, CDR2 ANQGSEA. CDR3: CSVLVSSWHEQFF. CDR3 coding DNA: TGCAGCGTTCTGGTATCATCCTGGCATGAGCAGTTCTTC.

This clonotype was counted a single time. The chain employs TRBV11-2 and TRBJ2-5; TRBD1 might be the D (5 bases). Trimming stripped 5 bases from V and 7 bases from J, with 20 bases between. The CDR3 has 15 amino acids. Per germline, CDR1 SGHAT and CDR2 FQNNGV. This CDR3 is CASSPRSALGVTQYF. In DNA form, the CDR3 reads TGTGCCAGCAGCCCCAGATCAGCCCTAGGGGTGACCCAGTACTTC.